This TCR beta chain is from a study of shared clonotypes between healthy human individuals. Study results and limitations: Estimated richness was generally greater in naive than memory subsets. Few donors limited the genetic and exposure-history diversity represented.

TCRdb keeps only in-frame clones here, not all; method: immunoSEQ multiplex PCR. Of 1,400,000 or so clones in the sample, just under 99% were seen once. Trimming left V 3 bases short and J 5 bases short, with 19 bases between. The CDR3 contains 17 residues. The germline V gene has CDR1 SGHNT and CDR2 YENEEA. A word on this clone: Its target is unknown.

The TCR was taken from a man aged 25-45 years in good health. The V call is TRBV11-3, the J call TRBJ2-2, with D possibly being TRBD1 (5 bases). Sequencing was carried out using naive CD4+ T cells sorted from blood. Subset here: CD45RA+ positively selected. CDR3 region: CASSLRTDPKGTGELFF. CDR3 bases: TGTGCCAGCAGCTTGAGGACGGACCCTAAGGGGACCGGGGAGCTGTTTTTT.